The 27 T cell receptor beta chains given below trace back to one sample, sequenced in a study of T-cell memory formation after mild COVID-19. TCRdb used MiXCR to reprocess the 5' RACE reads, holding one entry per CDR3 protein. The sample includes over 500,000 distinct CDR3 sequences, around a sixth of them seen just once. The sequencing sample was made of PBMCs or a T cell subset sorted from them (not recorded which). These receptors all stem from an adult woman who had mild COVID-19 (a few samples of this study predate the infection). Cell type and time point are not known.

The genes are TRBV19 and TRBJ1-4; D perhaps matches TRBD1 (6 bases). V dropped 5 bases and J dropped 6 bases, with 13 bases sitting between them. Germline V gene data show CDR1 as LNHDA and CDR2 as SQIVND (reference sequence). This CDR3 has 14 residues. CDR3 in DNA: TGTGCCAGTAGTCAAGGGGGGATGGATGAAAAACTGTTTTTT. It is translated as CASSQGGMDEKLFF.

This clonotype was counted at least ten times. The germline gene is not matched at one end of the junction; a read error may be the cause. V and J are TRBV5-1 and TRBJ2-7, with TRBD2 matching over 14 bases. The germline V gene has CDR1 SGHRS and CDR2 YFSETQ. The CDR3 sequence is 15 residues long. The CDR3 coding sequence is TGTGCCAGCAGCTTGGGACTAGCGGGAGTCTACGAGCAGTACTTC. This translates into CASSLGLAGVYEQYF.

J is TRBJ2-7 and V is TRBV4-1; D is possibly TRBD2 (5 bases). The V gene's germline CDR1 is MGHRA and CDR2 YSYEKL. The CDR3 covers 17 residues. Trimming stripped 1 base from V and 3 bases from J, with 19 bases between. The CDR3 coding sequence is TGCGCCAGCAGCCAAGTTCTGGCAGGCCTGAGCGGCTACGAGCAGTACTTC. Protein product: CASSQVLAGLSGYEQYF.

The rearrangement joins TRBV10-3 to TRBJ2-5; D call uncertain. V was clipped by 3 bases and J by 2 bases, with 13 bases between them. Germline V gene data show CDR1 as ENHRY and CDR2 as SYGVKD. CDR3 length equals 15 residues. The CDR3 here is CAISDASAGQETQYF. The CDR3 bases are TGTGCCATCAGTGACGCTTCGGCAGGACAAGAGACCCAGTACTTC.

The chain employs TRBV7-9 and TRBJ2-7; 7 nucleotides match TRBD1. CDR3 length: 15 residues. The V segment lost 5 bases and the J segment 5 bases; nucleotides outside the gene matches: 12. Germline CDR1 and CDR2: SEHNR and FQNEAQ (reference sequence). The CDR3: CASSPLTGWRDEQYF. CDR3 DNA sequence: TGTGCCAGCAGCCCCCTGACAGGGTGGCGGGACGAGCAGTACTTC.

This clonotype was seen more than once but under ten times. The chain is built from TRBV7-2 and TRBJ2-7; a possible D gene is TRBD1 (6 bases). CDR3 size: 14 residues. V lost 1 base to trimming and J lost 6 bases, with 13 bases between them. CDR1 SGHTA and CDR2 FQGNSA come from the germline V gene. This CDR3 is CASSLVGGGSEQYF. The CDR3 DNA is TGTGCCAGCAGCTTAGTAGGTGGGGGCTCCGAGCAGTACTTC.

This clonotype was detected only a few times. The chain carries TRBV12-3 or TRBV12-4 and TRBJ2-3; possibly TRBD2 for D (5 bases). The CDR3 loop spans 15 amino acids. V was cut by 6 bases and J by 3 bases, with 16 bases left in between. This CDR3 is CASRRGLPTTDTQYF. CDR3 nucleotides: TGTGCCAGCAGGAGAGGACTCCCGACTACAGATACGCAGTATTTT.

There are a few counts of this clonotype. The V gene is TRBV7-9, the J gene TRBJ2-7; D is uncertain. Germline CDR1 reads SEHNR; CDR2 reads FQNEAQ (reference sequence). Trimming removed 5 bases at V and 6 bases at J, with 17 bases between. This CDR3 has 14 residues. DNA of the CDR3: TGTGCCAGCAGCGAGGAACTCGGGCCTCCCGAGCAGTACTTC. Amino acid sequence: CASSEELGPPEQYF.

This clonotype was found a few times. The chain carries TRBV6-6 and TRBJ2-1, with 7 bases aligning to TRBD2. Germline V gives CDR1 MNHNY, CDR2 SVGAGI (reference sequence). This CDR3 contains 19 residues. J lost 0 bases, V lost 4 bases, and 15 bases had no gene match. CDR3 region: CASSSPPGTTFGSYNEQFF. The CDR3 coding sequence is TGTGCCAGCAGTTCCCCCCCGGGGACTACCTTTGGCTCCTACAATGAGCAGTTCTTC.

The chain recombines TRBV4-1 with TRBJ2-2, with D hard to call. V gave up 8 bases and J gave up 1 base, with 8 bases separating them. There are 13 residues in the CDR3. Germline-derived CDR1 and CDR2 are MGHRA and YSYEKL. CDR3 DNA: TGCGCCAGCGAAGAACAGAACACCGGGGAGCTGTTTTTT. It yields the protein CASEEQNTGELFF.

This clonotype was recorded a few times. V and J are TRBV29-1 and TRBJ2-7; D unclear. Germline assignment: CDR1 SQVTM and CDR2 ANQGSEA. The length of the CDR3 is 11 residues. V was pared by 5 bases and J by 6 bases, with 11 bases between. The CDR3 DNA reads as TGCAGCGTTATCATACCCCCCGAGCAGTACTTC. This translates into CSVIIPPEQYF.

This sequence joins TRBV24-1 and TRBJ2-2; 9 bases agree with TRBD1. This CDR3 region has 14 residues. From germline, CDR1 is KGHDR and CDR2 SFDVKD. V shed 9 bases and J 5 bases; nucleotides not matched to a gene: 6. The CDR3 region is CATGGQGQTGELFF. In DNA, the CDR3 is TGTGCCACCGGGGGACAGGGACAAACCGGGGAGCTGTTTTTT.

V and J are TRBV7-3 and TRBJ2-2; 11 bases fit TRBD2. There are 21 residues in the CDR3. Per the germline V gene, CDR1 is SGHTA and CDR2 is FQGTGA. The V gene end was trimmed by 1 base and the J gene end by 5 bases; junction bases not matched to a gene: 18. CDR3 bases: TGTGCCAGCAGCTTAATGAGGTCGCTAGCGGGAGGACGGACCGGGACCGGGGAGCTGTTTTTT. It translates to CASSLMRSLAGGRTGTGELFF.

This clonotype appeared many times. The CDR3 nucleotides read TGCAGTGCTAGAGATCCCAGGGGGGGGACCGGGGAGCTGTTTTTT. It specifies CSARDPRGGTGELFF. This sequence joins TRBV20-1 and TRBJ2-2; either TRBD1 or TRBD2 may supply D (7 bases each). The germline V gene has CDR1 DFQATT and CDR2 SNEGSKA (reference sequence). Deletions cut 0 bases from V and 5 bases from J, with 13 bases between. The CDR3 runs 15 residues.

The rearrangement links TRBV7-9 to TRBJ2-5, with D perhaps given as TRBD1 or TRBD2 (5 bases each). CDR1 is SEHNR, CDR2 FQNEAQ, per germline (reference sequence). The V end lost 5 bases, the J end lost 5 bases, and 15 bases lay between the germline ends. This CDR3 region has 14 residues. DNA of the CDR3: TGTGCCAGCAGCCCCCGCCGGGGCGGGGAGACCCAGTACTTC. The encoded protein is CASSPRRGGETQYF.

This chain links TRBV2 with TRBJ1-5; TRBD1 agrees at 10 bases. Trimming cost V 6 bases and J 4 bases; bases outside gene matches: 9. The CDR3 spans 16 residues. Germline loops: CDR1 SNHLY, CDR2 FYNNEI. The CDR3: CASRDFGQGGNQPQHF. As DNA, the CDR3 is TGTGCCAGCAGAGACTTCGGACAGGGGGGAAATCAGCCCCAGCATTTT.

The chain links TRBV5-1 to TRBJ1-1, with D possibly matching TRBD1 (5 bases). The germline gives CDR1 SGHRS, CDR2 YFSETQ. The CDR3 extends over 15 amino acids. Trimming left V 2 bases short and J 1 base short, with 12 bases between. CDR3 bases: TGCGCCAGCAGCTTTGCAACAGGTTCGAACACTGAAGCTTTCTTT. It codes for CASSFATGSNTEAFF.

In its sample, this clonotype was seen a few times. The CDR3 reads CATSRVDRKDPGGSNYGYTF. The CDR3 nucleotides are TGTGCCACCAGCAGAGTTGACAGGAAGGACCCCGGGGGGTCTAACTATGGCTACACCTTC. This sequence joins TRBV15 and TRBJ1-2; possibly TRBD1 for D (6 bases). The CDR3 totals 20 residues. V lost 1 base to trimming and J lost 0 bases, with 24 bases between them. Germline-derived CDR1 and CDR2 are LNHNV and YYDKDF (reference sequence). Looking up the rest from reference TRBV15 and TRBJ1-2 gives the full variable domain: DAMVIQNPRYQVTQFGKPVTLSCSQTLNHNVMYWYQQKSSQAPKLLFHYYDKDFNNEADTPDNFQSRRPNTSFCFLDIRSPGLGDTAMYLCATSRVDRKDPGGSNYGYTFGSGTRLTVV.

This clonotype was picked up a small number of times. This rearrangement joins TRBV19 to TRBJ2-5; D remains ambiguous. The CDR3 consists of 17 residues. CDR1 and CDR2 (germline): LNHDA, SQIVND (reference sequence). V was pared by 4 bases and J by 0 bases, with 18 bases between. CDR3 residues: CASSKAPLGRYQETQYF. CDR3 in DNA: TGTGCCAGTAGTAAGGCCCCGTTAGGGCGGTACCAAGAGACCCAGTACTTC.

V and J are TRBV11-1 and TRBJ1-1; possibly TRBD1 for D (6 bases). The CDR3 loop spans 15 amino acids. Trimming removed 5 bases at V and 2 bases at J, with 15 bases between. The germline V gene encodes CDR1 SGHAT and CDR2 FQDESV (reference sequence). CDR3 in DNA: TGTGCCAGCAGCGTGCAACCGGACAGCAACACTGAAGCTTTCTTT. Amino acid sequence: CASSVQPDSNTEAFF.

This clonotype came up a few times. The rearrangement links TRBV6-2 or TRBV6-3 to TRBJ2-1; the D call may be TRBD1 or TRBD2 (6 bases each). In germline, CDR1 is MNHEY, CDR2 SVGEGT. This CDR3 has 14 amino acids. The V gene lost 10 bases and the J gene lost 6 bases, with 19 bases spanning the gap. CDR3 loop: CAIDRGSGANEQFF. CDR3 nucleotides: TGTGCCATCGACAGAGGTTCGGGGGCCAATGAGCAGTTCTTC.

This chain links TRBV7-9 with TRBJ2-6, with D uncertain. Trimming took 5 bases from V and 2 from J, leaving 10 bases between them. Germline CDR1 SEHNR, CDR2 FQNEAQ (reference sequence). This CDR3 has 15 amino acids. CDR3 in DNA: TGTGCCAGCAGCCAGGATCAGACTGGGGCCAACGTCCTGACTTTC. This sequence encodes CASSQDQTGANVLTF. Complete variable domain (other parts from reference TRBV7-9 and TRBJ2-6): DTGVSQNPRHKITKRGQNVTFRCDPISEHNRLYWYRQTLGQGPEFLTYFQNEAQLEKSRLLSDRFSAERPKGSFSTLEIQRTEQGDSAMYLCASSQDQTGANVLTFGAGSRLTVL.

This clonotype occurred a few times. The CDR3 nucleotides are TGTGCCAGCAGTTTCGGGCTACCTTATGAAGCTTTCTTT. Residues: CASSFGLPYEAFF. The rearrangement links TRBV12-3 or TRBV12-4 to TRBJ1-1; no clear D. CDR3 size: 13 residues. Trimming removed 3 bases at V and 7 bases at J, with 12 bases between.

CDR3 in amino acids: CASSPARTPGTTGLYEQYF. The CDR3 coding sequence is TGTGCCAGCTCACCAGCACGAACACCAGGCACTACAGGGTTATACGAGCAGTACTTC. V usage is TRBV18 and J usage is TRBJ2-7; D might be TRBD1 (6 bases). Germline V gene data show CDR1 as KGHSH and CDR2 as LQKENI. Trimming removed 2 bases from V and 4 bases from J, with 27 bases in between. The CDR3 runs to 19 residues. Full variable domain (outside the CDR3, taken from reference TRBV18 and TRBJ2-7): NAGVMQNPRHLVRRRGQEARLRCSPMKGHSHVYWYRQLPEEGLKFMVYLQKENIIDESGMPKERFSAEFPKEGPSILRIQQVVRGDSAAYFCASSPARTPGTTGLYEQYFGPGTRLTVT.

This clonotype was counted a few times. V gene TRBV7-9 combines with J gene TRBJ2-5, with 9 bases aligning to TRBD2. Germline-derived CDR1 and CDR2 are SEHNR and FQNEAQ (reference sequence). This CDR3 has 15 amino acids. J lost 3 bases, V lost 2 bases, and 4 bases had no gene match. In DNA, the CDR3 is TGTGCCAGCAGCTTATCAGCGGGAGGTAAAGAGACCCAGTACTTC. Its protein is CASSLSAGGKETQYF.

Concerning this clonotype itself: Mismatch with germline at one junction end may stem from a read error. The rearrangement joins TRBV6-6 to TRBJ2-3; no reliable D call. The germline gives CDR1 MNHNY, CDR2 SVGAGI (reference sequence). This CDR3 spans 15 amino acids. The CDR3 loop is CASSYAVGSTDTQYF. Here the CDR3 DNA reads TGCGCCAGCAGTTACGCGGTCGGGAGCACAGATACGCAGTATTTT.

The rearrangement uses TRBV29-1 and TRBJ1-5; 7 bases line up with TRBD1. The germline V gene has CDR1 SQVTM and CDR2 ANQGSEA. The CDR3 is 17 amino acids. J was trimmed by 2 bases and V by 6 bases; bases with no gene match: 16. In nucleotides, the CDR3 is TGCAGCGTGGACTCGGTGGCGCACGGACAGGGCAATCAGCCCCAGCATTTT. Encoded protein: CSVDSVAHGQGNQPQHF.